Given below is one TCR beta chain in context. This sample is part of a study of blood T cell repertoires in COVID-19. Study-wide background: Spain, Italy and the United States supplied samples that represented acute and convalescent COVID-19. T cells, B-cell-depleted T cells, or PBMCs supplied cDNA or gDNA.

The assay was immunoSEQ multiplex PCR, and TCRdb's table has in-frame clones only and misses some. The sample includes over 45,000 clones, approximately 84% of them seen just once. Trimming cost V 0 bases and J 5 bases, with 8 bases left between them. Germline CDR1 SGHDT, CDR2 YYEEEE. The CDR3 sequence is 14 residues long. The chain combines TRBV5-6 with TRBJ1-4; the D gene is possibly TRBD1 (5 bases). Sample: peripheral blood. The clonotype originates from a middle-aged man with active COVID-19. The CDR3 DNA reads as TGTGCCAGCAGCTTGGGACAGCCAAATGAAAAACTGTTTTTT. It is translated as CASSLGQPNEKLFF.